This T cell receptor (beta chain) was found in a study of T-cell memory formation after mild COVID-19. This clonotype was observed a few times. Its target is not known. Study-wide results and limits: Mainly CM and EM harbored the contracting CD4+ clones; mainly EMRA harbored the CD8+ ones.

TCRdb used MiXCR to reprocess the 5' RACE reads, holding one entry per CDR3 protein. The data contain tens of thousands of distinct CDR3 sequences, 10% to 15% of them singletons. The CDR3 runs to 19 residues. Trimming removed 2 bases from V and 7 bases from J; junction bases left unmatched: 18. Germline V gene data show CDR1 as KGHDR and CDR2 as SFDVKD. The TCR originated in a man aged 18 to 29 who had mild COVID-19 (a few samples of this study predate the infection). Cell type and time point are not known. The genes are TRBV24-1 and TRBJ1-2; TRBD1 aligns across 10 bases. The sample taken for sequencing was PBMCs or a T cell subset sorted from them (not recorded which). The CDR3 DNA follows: TGTGCCACCAGTGATTCCGGGACAGGGGCATCGCCTAGGGTTGCTGGCTACACCTTC. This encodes CATSDSGTGASPRVAGYTF.